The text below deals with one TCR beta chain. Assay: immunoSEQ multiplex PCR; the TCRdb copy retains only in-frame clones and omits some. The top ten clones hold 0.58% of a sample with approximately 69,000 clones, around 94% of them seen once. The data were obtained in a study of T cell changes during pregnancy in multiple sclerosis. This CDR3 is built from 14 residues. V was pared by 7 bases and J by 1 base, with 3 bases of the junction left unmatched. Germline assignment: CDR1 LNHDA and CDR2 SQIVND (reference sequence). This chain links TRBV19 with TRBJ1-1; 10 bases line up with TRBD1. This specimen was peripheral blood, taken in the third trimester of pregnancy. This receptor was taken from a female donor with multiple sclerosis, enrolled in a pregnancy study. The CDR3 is CASIWTGGNTEAFF. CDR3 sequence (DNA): TGTGCCAGTATTTGGACAGGGGGGAACACTGAAGCTTTCTTT.